This T cell receptor (beta chain) is from a study of blood T cell repertoires in COVID-19. Overall study: From the United States, Italy and Spain came samples of acute and convalescent COVID-19.

Per the authors' pipeline: Reference gene primer amplification gave nucleated cell count estimates. Profiled with immunoSEQ multiplex PCR; TCRdb holds only in-frame clones, not every one. V and J calls and clone size come straight from that table; D and trimming were deduced from the DNA. The sample lists roughly 200,000 clones, around 82% occurring once. The CDR3 contains 14 residues. The V and J ends lost 0 bases and 4 bases respectively, with 9 bases between them. Germline V gene data show CDR1 as SGHTA and CDR2 as FQGTGA. This clone was recorded only once. Sequencing was performed on peripheral blood. The sequence derives from a man aged 45-65 years with active or convalescent COVID-19. J is TRBJ1-1 and V is TRBV7-3; D unresolved. In DNA form, the CDR3 reads TGTGCCAGCAGCTTAACCCGGGATGGCACTGAAGCTTTCTTT. Its translation is CASSLTRDGTEAFF.